This T cell receptor beta chain is from a study of cytomegalovirus exposure and HLA in healthy donors. Study-wide findings and caveats: Accurate prediction of HLA-A and HLA-B alleles (for most subjects) was reportedly achieved from TCR beta sequences. There were approximately 150 TCR beta chains listed as cytomegalovirus-associated.

Researchers ran the PCR with 60 Vbeta and 13 Jbeta primers. Only in-frame clones appear in the TCRdb table, and some are missing; sequencing was by immunoSEQ multiplex PCR. The sample includes 200,000 to 250,000 clones, about 70% of them seen just once. For this clone: What it recognizes is unknown.

The TCR comes from a man aged 40-50 years in good health and CMV-seropositive. The sequenced sample was PBMCs.

CDR3 nucleotides: TGTGCCAGCAGCCCTACCACCAGCGGGGGGTACCAAGAGACCCAGTACTTC. Its translation: CASSPTTSGGYQETQYF. This chain joins TRBV5-6 and TRBJ2-5; 9 positions match TRBD2. Unmatched junction bases numbered 10, after V lost 4 bases and J lost 0 bases. The CDR3 sequence is 17 residues long. Germline CDR1 SGHDT, CDR2 YYEEEE.